Below, 32 T cell receptor beta chains from the same sample are listed, as sequenced in a study of identical twins. TCRdb used MiXCR to reprocess the 5' RACE reads, holding one entry per CDR3 protein. Of roughly 720,000 distinct CDR3 sequences listed, approximately 18% are singletons. The same sample was also used in a study of T cells expressing NK-cell markers.

What was sequenced was PBMCs. The receptors originated from a woman aged 18 to 35 in good health.

This clonotype was seen only a few times. V usage is TRBV20-1 and J usage is TRBJ2-7, with D perhaps matching TRBD2 (6 bases). The CDR3 spans 13 residues. Looked up from germline, CDR1 is DFQATT and CDR2 is SNEGSKA (reference sequence). Trimming shortened V by 5 bases and J by 0 bases, and 11 bases separated the two germline ends. CDR3 nucleotide sequence: TGCAGTGCTCGGGACTTCATCTCCTACGAGCAGTACTTC. This codes for CSARDFISYEQYF.

This clonotype was seen many times. The chain joins TRBV6-1 to TRBJ1-1; no reliable D call. The length of the CDR3 is 14 residues. V was clipped by 7 bases and J by 2 bases, with 14 bases between them. Germline values: CDR1 MNHNS, CDR2 SASEGT. This CDR3 is CASTKSGINTEAFF. The CDR3 DNA reads as TGTGCCAGCACCAAATCGGGGATTAACACTGAAGCTTTCTTT.

The chain has TRBV10-3 and TRBJ2-5, with 8 positions matching TRBD2. Per germline, CDR1 ENHRY and CDR2 SYGVKD. J gave up 1 base and V 0 bases, and 7 bases lay outside the gene matches. The CDR3 has 17 amino acids. The CDR3: CAISESTSGRTQETQYF. CDR3 in DNA: TGTGCCATCAGTGAGTCGACCAGCGGGAGAACCCAAGAGACCCAGTACTTC.

Only a few counts were recorded for this clonotype. This chain links TRBV5-1 with TRBJ1-3; unclear D gene. Germline CDR1 and CDR2: SGHRS and YFSETQ. V lost 1 base and J 0 bases, leaving 11 bases between the germline ends. This CDR3 has 16 residues. CDR3 amino acids: CASSLTSGGSGNTIYF. In DNA, the CDR3 is TGCGCCAGCAGCTTGACGAGTGGCGGCTCTGGAAACACCATATATTTT. Using reference TRBV5-1 and TRBJ1-3 for the parts outside the CDR3, the full variable domain is KAGVTQTPRYLIKTRGQQVTLSCSPISGHRSVSWYQQTPGQGLQFLFEYFSETQRNKGNFPGRFSGRQFSNSRSEMNVSTLELGDSALYLCASSLTSGGSGNTIYFGEGSWLTVV.

V gene TRBV27 combines with J gene TRBJ2-7; no reliable D call. The V and J ends lost 7 bases and 3 bases respectively, with 16 bases between them. Germline assignment: CDR1 MNHEY and CDR2 SMNVEV (reference sequence). CDR3 length: 14 residues. The CDR3 DNA sequence: TGTGCCAGCAAAATTAGGGATGGGTACTACGAGCAGTACTTC. Protein: CASKIRDGYYEQYF.

The V and J genes are TRBV12-3 or TRBV12-4 and TRBJ2-1; the match to TRBD2 covers 10 bases. CDR3 length: 20 residues. The V and J ends lost 4 bases and 0 bases, in that order; junction bases with no gene match: 15. CDR3: CASSSPGDSGGRSSYNEQFF. As DNA, the CDR3 is TGTGCCAGCAGTTCGCCCGGTGATAGCGGGGGGCGAAGCTCCTACAATGAGCAGTTCTTC.

The V call is TRBV9, the J call TRBJ2-5, with D perhaps being TRBD1 or TRBD2 (5 bases each). Between the trimmed V and J ends, which lost 4 bases and 9 bases, there was a span of 22 bases. The CDR3 runs 15 residues. CDR1 is SGDLS and CDR2 is YYNGEE in the germline V gene. The DNA of the CDR3 is TGTGCCAGCAGCCCCTCCGGGACCGGTAGAGGGGCCCAGTACTTC. Protein: CASSPSGTGRGAQYF.

This clonotype occurred a few times. J is TRBJ2-5 and V is TRBV29-1; unclear D gene. Germline V gene data show CDR1 as SQVTM and CDR2 as ANQGSEA. Trimming pared 4 bases from V and 5 bases from J, leaving 11 bases between. This CDR3 region has 12 residues. CDR3 nucleotides: TGCAGCGTTGGTCTGGGCCGGGAGACCCAGTACTTC. This translates into CSVGLGRETQYF.

The chain joins TRBV6-5 to TRBJ1-2, with 8 bases that match TRBD1. The CDR3 runs 16 residues. After removal of 5 bases from V and 3 bases from J, the junction contained 11 bases not matched to a gene. CDR1 MNHEY and CDR2 SVGAGI come from the germline V gene. The CDR3 loop reads CASSNTPRGRDYGYTF. CDR3 bases: TGTGCCAGCAGTAACACCCCCAGGGGGCGAGACTATGGCTACACCTTC.

V usage is TRBV5-1 and J usage is TRBJ1-2; possible D gene TRBD1, 5 bases. Trimming took 4 bases from V and 9 from J, leaving 25 bases between them. This CDR3 is 16 amino acids long. Germline V gene data show CDR1 as SGHRS and CDR2 as YFSETQ. CDR3 region: CASSPPRDGGYVSYTF. CDR3 DNA: TGCGCCAGCAGCCCCCCCCGGGACGGCGGGTATGTTAGCTACACCTTC.

This rearrangement joins TRBV12-3 or TRBV12-4 to TRBJ2-1; D not resolved. V lost 6 bases and J 12 bases, leaving 12 bases between the germline ends. The CDR3 totals 11 residues. The CDR3 region is CASSPLKGQFF. CDR3 bases: TGTGCCAGCAGCCCTCTAAAGGGGCAGTTCTTC.

The genes are TRBV6-5 and TRBJ2-4; D is possibly TRBD2 (6 bases). With 2 bases removed from V and 0 bases from J, the gap between germline ends came to 8 bases. The germline V gene encodes CDR1 MNHEY and CDR2 SVGAGI. This CDR3 contains 15 residues. As DNA, the CDR3 is TGTGCCAGCAGTTACGGGGGACTAGCCAAAAACATTCAGTACTTC. Translated, it gives CASSYGGLAKNIQYF.

There are a few counts of this clonotype. V and J are TRBV13 and TRBJ2-7; D might be TRBD1 (5 bases). The length of the CDR3 is 14 residues. V was shortened by 0 bases and J by 4 bases, with 10 bases between the two germline ends. The germline CDR1 and CDR2 sequences are PRHDT and FYEKMQ (reference sequence). The CDR3: CASSLGRERYEQYF. DNA for the CDR3: TGTGCCAGCAGCTTAGGCAGGGAACGATACGAGCAGTACTTC.

As for this clonotype: An end of the junction differs from the germline gene, which may be a read error. V is TRBV12-3 or TRBV12-4 and J is TRBJ1-5, with D hard to call. The CDR3 spans 11 residues. The CDR3 region has the DNA TGTGCCAGCAGTTTACGACGAACTCTGGATTTT. This gives the protein CASSLRRTLDF.

This clonotype has a count of ten or more. The gene calls are TRBV12-3 or TRBV12-4 and TRBJ1-5, with D unclear. The CDR3 consists of 15 residues. Trimming pared 5 bases from V and 0 bases from J, leaving 11 bases between. The CDR3 protein is CASSVEGYSNQPQHF. The CDR3 DNA follows: TGTGCCAGCAGTGTGGAGGGTTATAGCAATCAGCCCCAGCATTTT.

This chain joins TRBV7-8 and TRBJ2-3; 11 bases map to TRBD1. Trimming at V came to 5 bases and at J to 4 bases, leaving 5 bases not matched to a gene. The germline V gene has CDR1 SGHVS and CDR2 FQNEAQ. CDR3 length equals 15 residues. CDR3 coding DNA: TGTGCCAGCAGCAGGACAGGGGGCGCGGCAGATACGCAGTATTTT. Translation: CASSRTGGAADTQYF. Based on the CDR3 plus reference TRBV7-8 and TRBJ2-3, the full variable domain is GAGVSQSPRYKVAKRGQDVALRCDPISGHVSLFWYQQALGQGPEFLTYFQNEAQLDKSGLPSDRFFAERPEGSVSTLKIQRTQQEDSAVYLCASSRTGGAADTQYFGPGTRLTVL.

This rearrangement joins TRBV5-6 to TRBJ1-1; D is ambiguous. The CDR3 consists of 14 residues. Per the germline V gene, CDR1 is SGHDT and CDR2 is YYEEEE. Trimming pared 9 bases from V and 4 bases from J, leaving 19 bases between. CDR3 amino acids: CAMGPGLVCTEAFF. The CDR3, as DNA: TGTGCCATGGGCCCCGGGCTCGTCTGCACTGAAGCTTTCTTT.

This clonotype was counted between two and nine times. CDR3 bases: TGTGCCAGCAGCTTAGTTGGGACTAGCGGGGCCTACGAGCAGTACTTC. It yields the protein CASSLVGTSGAYEQYF. The chain links TRBV7-2 to TRBJ2-7; 13 bases agree with TRBD2. The CDR3 is made up of 16 amino acids. CDR1 and CDR2 from the germline V gene are SGHTA and FQGNSA. With V trimmed by 1 base and J by 2 bases, 2 bases remained unmatched.

The V gene is TRBV20-1, the J gene TRBJ2-3; TRBD2 aligns across 12 bases. CDR1 is DFQATT, CDR2 SNEGSKA, per germline (reference sequence). There are 14 residues in the CDR3. J lost 4 bases, V lost 5 bases, and 4 bases had no gene match. Written as DNA, the CDR3 is TGCAGTGCTGCGACTAGCGGGGGCGCAGATACGCAGTATTTT. This sequence encodes CSAATSGGADTQYF.

This clonotype was counted only a few times. The rearrangement joins TRBV29-1 to TRBJ1-5; D is perhaps TRBD1 (6 bases). The CDR3 has 13 amino acids. The V and J ends lost 0 bases and 4 bases respectively, with 7 bases between them. Germline assignment: CDR1 SQVTM and CDR2 ANQGSEA. This CDR3 reads CSVEEDRNQPQHF. The CDR3 DNA follows: TGCAGCGTTGAAGAGGACAGAAATCAGCCCCAGCATTTT.

The V call is TRBV20-1, the J call TRBJ2-1; D possibly uses TRBD1 or TRBD2 (6 bases each). CDR3 length: 13 amino acids. Germline CDR1 DFQATT, CDR2 SNEGSKA (reference sequence). V gave up 3 bases and J gave up 5 bases, with 11 bases separating them. The CDR3 here is CSASRGQHNEQFF. The CDR3 nucleotides read TGCAGTGCTAGCCGGGGGCAACACAATGAGCAGTTCTTC.

The chain carries TRBV4-2 and TRBJ2-3; D is unresolved. V lost 0 bases, J lost 1 base, and 5 bases lay in between. The CDR3 contains 14 residues. Germline lookup yields CDR1 LGHNA and CDR2 YNFKEQ. The CDR3 here is CASSQDFRTDTQYF. The CDR3 DNA is TGTGCCAGCAGCCAAGATTTCCGCACAGATACGCAGTATTTT.

This clonotype was seen more than once but under ten times. This CDR3 is CASSLSSGGQYF. CDR3 nucleotides: TGTGCCAGCAGTCTTTCGTCCGGGGGGCAGTACTTC. The rearrangement uses TRBV12-3 or TRBV12-4 and TRBJ2-7, with D possibly TRBD2 on 6 matching bases. The V end was cut by 5 bases, the J end by 9 bases, with 14 bases between. CDR3 length: 12 residues.

The chain combines TRBV6-5 with TRBJ1-1; D gene unclear. The CDR3 covers 13 residues. V was shortened by 2 bases and J by 5 bases, with 9 bases between the two germline ends. Germline loops: CDR1 MNHEY, CDR2 SVGAGI. The CDR3 DNA sequence: TGTGCCAGCAGTTACGAACCGGATACTGAAGCTTTCTTT. Its translation: CASSYEPDTEAFF.

For the CDR3, the DNA is TGTGCCAGCAATCTTAGCCCGGGAGGCTACGAGCAGTACTTC. Protein: CASNLSPGGYEQYF. The chain carries TRBV6-1 and TRBJ2-7; 7 positions match TRBD2. From germline, CDR1 is MNHNS and CDR2 SASEGT. Trimming cost V 7 bases and J 3 bases; bases outside gene matches: 9. The length of the CDR3 is 14 residues.

The chain links TRBV20-1 to TRBJ2-1; D gene uncertain. The CDR3 extends over 11 amino acids. CDR1 and CDR2 (germline): DFQATT, SNEGSKA (reference sequence). Between the trimmed V and J ends, which lost 6 bases and 5 bases, there was a span of 8 bases. The DNA of the CDR3 is TGCAGTGCCAACAAAAACAATGAGCAGTTCTTC. Translated: CSANKNNEQFF.

The gene calls are TRBV3-1 and TRBJ1-2; D might be TRBD1 (5 bases). Trimming cost V 1 base and J 6 bases, with 9 bases left between them. Germline CDR1 reads LGHDT; CDR2 reads YNNKEL (reference sequence). CDR3 length: 13 amino acids. CDR3 nucleotides: TGTGCCAGCAGCCAAGCCGACAGAAATGGCTACACCTTC. As protein: CASSQADRNGYTF.

This clonotype has only a few counts. CDR3 region: CASSYGVTGELFF. CDR3 DNA: TGTGCCAGCAGTTACGGTGTCACCGGGGAGCTGTTTTTT. The V call is TRBV6-5, the J call TRBJ2-2; D ambiguous. The CDR3 is made up of 13 amino acids. Trimming pared 2 bases from V and 4 bases from J, leaving 5 bases between. Germline V gene sequence: CDR1 MNHEY, CDR2 SVGAGI.

This clonotype was seen just once. The V call is TRBV2, the J call TRBJ2-1; D could derive from TRBD1 or TRBD2 (5 bases each). The ends were cut back, 1 base at V and 6 bases at J, with 13 bases in the middle. CDR1 and CDR2 from the germline V gene are SNHLY and FYNNEI. The CDR3 contains 15 residues. In nucleotides, the CDR3 is TGTGCCAGCAGTGAAGGGCCGGGACGGGTCAATGAGCAGTTCTTC. Protein sequence: CASSEGPGRVNEQFF.

The V and J genes are TRBV10-3 and TRBJ2-7, with D unresolved. Trimming left V 6 bases short and J 0 bases short, with 12 bases between. The CDR3 consists of 14 residues. Germline V gives CDR1 ENHRY, CDR2 SYGVKD. The CDR3 region has the DNA TGTGCCATCAGATGGACGGATAACTCCTACGAGCAGTACTTC. Encoded protein: CAIRWTDNSYEQYF.

Of note for this clonotype: The junction departs from germline at one end; a sequencing error may be responsible. This chain joins TRBV12-3 or TRBV12-4 and TRBJ2-1; 9 nucleotides agree with TRBD1. The CDR3 totals 19 residues. CDR3 in DNA: TGTGCCATCAGTTTAGATCGGCAAGCGGGACAGGGATTATACAATGAGCAGTTCTTC. It codes for CAISLDRQAGQGLYNEQFF.

The gene calls are TRBV4-1 and TRBJ2-7, with a weak D call TRBD2 (5 bases). Germline V gives CDR1 MGHRA, CDR2 YSYEKL. Trimming removed 1 base at V and 2 bases at J, with 12 bases between. The CDR3 extends over 15 amino acids. CDR3 residues: CASSQAGSGTYEQYF. The CDR3 coding sequence is TGCGCCAGCAGCCAAGCCGGGTCGGGGACCTACGAGCAGTACTTC.